The 9 T cell receptor beta chains below all came from one sample that was sequenced in a study of identifying expanded T cells in peripheral blood. The table came from immunoSEQ multiplex PCR; TCRdb's copy has only in-frame clones and leaves some out. The data contain some 100,000 clones, over 70% of them singletons. The source material was blood. All receptors derive from a person between 18 and 75 years old in good health.

J is TRBJ2-5 and V is TRBV9; D possibly corresponds to TRBD2 (5 bases). The CDR3 is 14 residues long. Deletions cut 0 bases from V and 4 bases from J, with 10 bases between. The germline V gene encodes CDR1 SGDLS and CDR2 YYNGEE. CDR3 nucleotide sequence: TGTGCCAGCAGCGTAGCTCAGGACTTAGAGACCCAGTACTTC. Protein product: CASSVAQDLETQYF.

The V and J genes are TRBV18 and TRBJ2-3; weak D call: TRBD2 (5 bases). From germline, CDR1 is KGHSH and CDR2 LQKENI. This CDR3 region has 17 residues. The V and J ends lost 2 bases and 0 bases respectively, with 15 bases between them. Here the CDR3 DNA reads TGTGCCAGCTCACCAGCTACGAGGGCCCCTAGCACAGATACGCAGTATTTT. This gives the protein CASSPATRAPSTDTQYF.

This rearrangement joins TRBV5-1 to TRBJ1-1, with TRBD1 identical over 7 bases. The ends lost 3 bases at V and 1 base at J; junction bases unmatched: 9. This CDR3 contains 16 residues. Germline V gene sequence: CDR1 SGHRS, CDR2 YFSETQ. Here the CDR3 reads CASSSAVTGRNTEAFF. CDR3 in DNA: TGCGCCAGCAGCTCCGCCGTGACAGGGCGGAACACTGAAGCTTTCTTT.

A few counts support this clone. The V and J genes are TRBV7-8 and TRBJ1-2; D unclear. Per germline, CDR1 SGHVS and CDR2 FQNEAQ. Trimming left V 3 bases short and J 6 bases short, with 14 bases between. This CDR3 has 14 amino acids. CDR3 region: CASSFSRGDDGYTF. For the CDR3, the DNA is TGTGCCAGCAGCTTCAGTCGGGGTGACGATGGCTACACCTTC.

The chain is built from TRBV9 and TRBJ2-2; TRBD2 aligns across 10 bases. The CDR3 sequence is 17 residues long. The V gene's germline CDR1 is SGDLS and CDR2 YYNGEE. V shed 0 bases, J shed 8 bases, and the junction held 10 bases outside the gene matches. The CDR3 nucleotides are TGTGCCAGCAGCGTAGAGCCCCTAGCGGGAGTGGAGGGGGAGCTGTTTTTT. It translates to CASSVEPLAGVEGELFF. Full variable domain (missing parts from reference TRBV9 and TRBJ2-2): DSGVTQTPKHLITATGQRVTLRCSPRSGDLSVYWYQQSLDQGLQFLIQYYNGEERAKGNILERFSAQQFPDLHSELNLSSLELGDSALYFCASSVEPLAGVEGELFFGEGSRLTVL.

The chain has TRBV6-1 and TRBJ1-5, with D possibly matching TRBD1 (6 bases). This CDR3 contains 14 residues. V was shortened by 0 bases and J by 6 bases, with 9 bases between the two germline ends. The germline CDR1 and CDR2 sequences are MNHNS and SASEGT. The CDR3 region is CASSEAGGAQPQHF. The CDR3 nucleotides are TGTGCCAGCAGTGAAGCCGGGGGGGCTCAGCCCCAGCATTTT.

The chain recombines TRBV9 with TRBJ2-1; 9 positions match TRBD2. CDR3 size: 17 residues. The V gene's germline CDR1 is SGDLS and CDR2 YYNGEE. With 3 bases clipped from V and 5 bases from J, the junction kept 12 bases outside the gene matches. The CDR3 DNA reads as TGTGCCAGCAGCGCCCGGGGAAGCGGGAGGATCAACAATGAGCAGTTCTTC. Amino acid sequence: CASSARGSGRINNEQFF.

The V and J genes are TRBV2 and TRBJ1-6; 10 bases are shared with TRBD1. The CDR3 runs to 15 residues. The germline V gene has CDR1 SNHLY and CDR2 FYNNEI. V was pared by 6 bases and J by 9 bases, with 8 bases of the junction left unmatched. The CDR3 DNA reads TGTGCCAGCAGGGATTACCGGGACAGGGGTTCACCCCTCCACTTT. Residues: CASRDYRDRGSPLHF.

This clone counts as medium-sized. The chain combines TRBV2 with TRBJ1-5, with TRBD1 matching over 9 bases. Trimming at V came to 6 bases and at J to 5 bases, leaving 8 bases not matched to a gene. The CDR3 extends over 15 amino acids. Looked up from germline, CDR1 is SNHLY and CDR2 is FYNNEI. CDR3 nucleotide sequence: TGTGCCAGCAGGAGGGGGGGACAGGGACATCAGCCCCAGCATTTT. This translates into CASRRGGQGHQPQHF.